The clone carrying this T cell receptor beta chain was seen only a few times. This specimen belongs to a study of cytomegalovirus exposure and HLA in healthy donors. The PCR contained 60 Vbeta and 13 Jbeta primers. The method was immunoSEQ multiplex PCR; TCRdb's version includes in-frame clones alone and lacks a portion of them. The sample has under 200,000 clones; around four fifths are singletons. V shed 0 bases and J shed 8 bases, with 14 bases lying between them. The CDR3 contains 14 residues. Looked up from germline, CDR1 is MNHEY and CDR2 is SVGAGI. This receptor was identified in a woman in her forties or fifties in good health and CMV-seronegative. This sequence joins TRBV6-5 and TRBJ2-7, with D perhaps TRBD1 (6 bases). What was sequenced was PBMCs. CDR3 nucleotides: TGTGCCAGCAGTTACTCGACAGGAGCCGAGCAGCAGTACTTC. Translating it yields CASSYSTGAEQQYF.